This TCR beta chain was identified in a study of blood T cell repertoires in COVID-19. Turning to the study itself: Researchers got acute and convalescent COVID-19 samples from the United States, Italy and Spain. PBMCs, B-cell-depleted T cells, or T cells were the source of the cDNA or gDNA that made up the material.

This clone was picked up one time. Original data processing: Amplified reference gene primers provided the basis for estimating nucleated cell counts. Generated by immunoSEQ multiplex PCR, the TCRdb table keeps only in-frame clones and is missing some. V and J calls and clone size are those listed in that table; D and trimming were worked out from the DNA. The sample lists 250,000 to 350,000 clones, 89% occurring once. This CDR3 comprises 16 residues. CDR1 is LNHDA, CDR2 SQIVND, per germline (reference sequence). J gave up 4 bases and V 5 bases, and 8 bases lay outside the gene matches. This chain joins TRBV19 and TRBJ2-1, with TRBD2 matching over 10 bases. Sample: peripheral blood. This sequence originates from a woman between 55 and 75 years old with acute or convalescent COVID-19. The CDR3 here is CASSVQAGGLYNEQFF. In DNA, the CDR3 is TGTGCCAGTAGTGTCCAAGCGGGAGGGCTATACAATGAGCAGTTCTTC. Variable domain in full (rest from reference TRBV19 and TRBJ2-1): DGGITQSPKYLFRKEGQNVTLSCEQNLNHDAMYWYRQDPGQGLRLIYYSQIVNDFQKGDIAEGYSVSREKKESFPLTVTSAQKNPTAFYLCASSVQAGGLYNEQFFGPGTRLTVL.